This T cell receptor beta chain is from a study of molecular identifiers for immune sequencing clone quantification. General study results and limits: Clones that had above 20 RNA copies took up over 99% of effector molecules but under 1% in naive cells. Sizes of highly expanded clones could be underestimated through identical TCRs sharing a barcode.

TCRdb re-derived calls from the PCR reads in MiXCR, one entry per CDR3 protein. The sample has 300,000 to 400,000 distinct CDR3 sequences, 20% to 25% seen once. As concerns this clonotype: Its target is unknown.

Sorted naive CD8 T cells were those defined as CD8+CD4-CCR7+CD45RA+. The sample consisted of naive CD8+ T cells from blood, with Jurkat cell RNA spiked in. Subset here: FACS-sorted CD8+CD4-CCR7+CD45RA+ naive T cells. The clonotype originates from a human donor in good health. Some libraries in this study had Jurkat cell RNA spiked in.

DNA for the CDR3: TGTGCCAGCACGCTCAGGGGGACTCTGCGAGATGAAAAACTGTTTTTT. Protein: CASTLRGTLRDEKLFF. The V gene is TRBV2, the J gene TRBJ1-4, with TRBD1 matching 7 bases. Trimming took 7 bases from V and 6 from J; bases not matched to a gene: 14. Germline-derived CDR1 and CDR2 are SNHLY and FYNNEI. The CDR3 is made up of 16 amino acids.